Described below is a single T cell receptor beta chain sequence and its context. The assay was immunoSEQ multiplex PCR, and TCRdb's table has in-frame clones only and misses some. The sample has 55,000 to 70,000 clones; 92% are singletons. Germline lookup yields CDR1 LNHNV and CDR2 YYDKDF (reference sequence). The CDR3 has 12 residues. With 6 bases removed from V and 3 bases from J, the gap between germline ends came to 5 bases. This sample is drawn from a study of OX40 agonist ivuxolimab in advanced cancers. At the level of the study: With a range of roughly 20 to 80, age averaged 60 years, and about 82% were male. Three patients, one with hepatocellular carcinoma and two with cutaneous melanoma, responded partially.

This chain uses TRBV15 with TRBJ2-2; D remains ambiguous. The sequence derives from an adult with an advanced solid tumor such as melanoma, head and neck, liver or kidney cancer. The specimen comprised CD4+ or CD8+ T cells sorted from blood, sampled in a trial of the OX40 agonist ivuxolimab. CDR3 protein: CATRDDTGELFF. The CDR3 coding sequence is TGTGCCACCAGGGATGACACCGGGGAGCTGTTTTTT. Full variable domain (remainder filled in from reference TRBV15 and TRBJ2-2): DAMVIQNPRYQVTQFGKPVTLSCSQTLNHNVMYWYQQKSSQAPKLLFHYYDKDFNNEADTPDNFQSRRPNTSFCFLDIRSPGLGDTAMYLCATRDDTGELFFGEGSRLTVL.